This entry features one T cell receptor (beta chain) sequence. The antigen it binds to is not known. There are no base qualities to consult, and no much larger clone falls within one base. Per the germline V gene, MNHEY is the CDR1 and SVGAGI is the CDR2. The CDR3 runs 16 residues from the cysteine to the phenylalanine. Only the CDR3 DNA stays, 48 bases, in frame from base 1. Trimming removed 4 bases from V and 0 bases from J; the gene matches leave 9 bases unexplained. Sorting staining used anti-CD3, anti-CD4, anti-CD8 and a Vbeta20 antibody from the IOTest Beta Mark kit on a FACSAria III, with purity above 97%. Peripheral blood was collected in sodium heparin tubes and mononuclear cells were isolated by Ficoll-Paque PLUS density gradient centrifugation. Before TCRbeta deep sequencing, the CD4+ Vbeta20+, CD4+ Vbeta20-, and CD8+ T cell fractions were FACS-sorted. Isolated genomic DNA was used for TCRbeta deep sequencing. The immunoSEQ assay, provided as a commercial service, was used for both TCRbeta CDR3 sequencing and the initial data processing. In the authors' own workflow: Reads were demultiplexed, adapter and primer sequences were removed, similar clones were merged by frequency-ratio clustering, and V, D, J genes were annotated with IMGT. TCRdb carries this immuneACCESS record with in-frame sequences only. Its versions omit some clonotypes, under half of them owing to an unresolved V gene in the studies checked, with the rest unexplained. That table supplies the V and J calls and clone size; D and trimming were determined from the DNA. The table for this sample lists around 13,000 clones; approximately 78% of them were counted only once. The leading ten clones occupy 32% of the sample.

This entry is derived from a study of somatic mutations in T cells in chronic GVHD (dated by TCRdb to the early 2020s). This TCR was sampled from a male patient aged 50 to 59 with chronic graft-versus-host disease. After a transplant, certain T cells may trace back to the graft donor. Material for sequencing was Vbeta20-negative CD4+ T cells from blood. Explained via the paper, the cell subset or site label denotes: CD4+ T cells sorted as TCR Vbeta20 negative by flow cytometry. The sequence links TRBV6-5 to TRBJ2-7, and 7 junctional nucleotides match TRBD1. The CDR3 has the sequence CASSLTGASLSYEQYF. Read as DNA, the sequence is TGTGCCAGCAGTTTAACAGGGGCGTCCCTCTCCTACGAGCAGTACTTC.